The clone carrying this T cell receptor (beta chain) came up once. Its antigen is still unknown. These data belong to a study of Ad26.COV2.S vaccination and SARS-CoV-2 variants. Study findings and constraints: Vaccine and placebo groups showed comparable non-spike TCR breadth.

This CDR3 contains 15 residues. V dropped 6 bases and J dropped 6 bases, with 18 bases sitting between them. Germline lookup yields CDR1 SGHKS and CDR2 YYEKEE (reference sequence). Some clones are missing from TCRdb's copy, which holds only in-frame ones; the method was immunoSEQ multiplex PCR. This sample yields hundreds of thousands of clones, of which roughly 90% are seen a single time; around 1.5% belongs to the top ten. Treatment described: roughly 20 received Ad26.COV2.S at low or high dose, single or two shots; several received placebo; per-sample allocation not given. All samples were drawn on day 63, counting from the first vaccine or placebo injection.

The chain employs TRBV5-5 and TRBJ2-2; D might be TRBD1 (5 bases). This clonotype originated in a person aged 18 to 65 who received the Ad26.COV2.S COVID-19 vaccine or a placebo. This sample comprised peripheral blood, obtained in a trial of Ad26.COV2.S vaccine versus placebo. CDR3 sequence (DNA): TGTGCCAGCACCAATGGGGCCCCGCAGTCCGGGGAGCTGTTTTTT. Amino acid sequence: CASTNGAPQSGELFF.